The text below deals with one T cell receptor (beta chain). Its antigen is not identified. The data stem from a study of cytomegalovirus exposure and HLA in healthy donors. General study results and limits: When presence/absence was analysed, sequencing depth was taken to be roughly uniform across donors.

PCR used 60 Vbeta primers and 13 Jbeta primers. Some clones are missing from TCRdb's copy, which holds only in-frame ones; the method was immunoSEQ multiplex PCR. Of about 120,000 clones in the sample, roughly 80% were seen once. J lost 9 bases, V lost 6 bases, and 5 bases had no gene match. Germline V gives CDR1 SNHLY, CDR2 FYNNEI. The CDR3 runs to 12 residues. Sequencing was carried out using PBMCs. The chain has TRBV2 and TRBJ2-7; 10 nucleotides agree with TRBD1. The TCR comes from a man aged 60-69 years in good health and CMV-seropositive. CDR3 region: CASSPGQGWQYF. In nucleotides, the CDR3 is TGTGCCAGCAGCCCGGGACAGGGGTGGCAGTACTTC.